The sequence of this T cell receptor beta chain was determined in a study of CD8+ T cells in alopecia areata. Germline V CDR1 and CDR2: LNHNV, YYDKDF (reference sequence). There are 12 residues in the CDR3. V dropped 1 base and J dropped 2 bases, with 2 bases sitting between them. The treatment: oral pan-JAK inhibitor, 5-10 mg twice daily. Study observations and caveats: More clonal than normal scalp was lesional scalp, particularly alopecia totalis/universalis.

In each case, RNA was isolated and then reverse transcribed into cDNA as the sequencing template. The method was immunoSEQ multiplex PCR; TCRdb's version includes in-frame clones alone and lacks a portion of them. The repertoire has around 120,000 clones, roughly 55% of them found once; the top ten carry more than 5.5%. As regards this clone: Antigen: not known.

This clonotype originated in a human donor with alopecia areata. The V and J genes are TRBV15 and TRBJ2-5; D not certain. This material consisted of CD4+ T cells sorted from blood, taken at week 4, from a patient treated with tofacitinib. This chain's CDR3 is CATSRAQETQYF. The DNA for the CDR3 is TGTGCCACCAGCAGAGCGCAAGAGACCCAGTACTTC.